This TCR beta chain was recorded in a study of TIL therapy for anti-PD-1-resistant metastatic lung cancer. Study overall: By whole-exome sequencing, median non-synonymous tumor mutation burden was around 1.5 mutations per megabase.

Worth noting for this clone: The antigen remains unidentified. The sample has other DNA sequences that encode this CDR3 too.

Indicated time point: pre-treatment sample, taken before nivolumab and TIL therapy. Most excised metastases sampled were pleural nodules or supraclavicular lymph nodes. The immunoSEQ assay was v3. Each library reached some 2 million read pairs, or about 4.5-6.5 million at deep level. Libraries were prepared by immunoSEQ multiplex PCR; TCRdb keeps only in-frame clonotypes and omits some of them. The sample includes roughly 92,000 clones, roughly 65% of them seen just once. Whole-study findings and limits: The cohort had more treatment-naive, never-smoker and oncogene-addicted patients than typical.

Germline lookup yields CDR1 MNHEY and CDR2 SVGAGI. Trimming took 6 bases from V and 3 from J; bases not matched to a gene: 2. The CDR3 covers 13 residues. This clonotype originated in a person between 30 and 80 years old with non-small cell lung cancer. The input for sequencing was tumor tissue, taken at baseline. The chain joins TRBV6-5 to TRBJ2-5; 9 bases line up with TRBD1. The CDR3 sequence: CASSRDREETQYF. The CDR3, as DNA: TGTGCCAGCAGCCGGGACAGGGAAGAGACCCAGTACTTC.